This T cell receptor (beta chain) appears in the sequencing data of a study of T cells in Graves' hyperthyroidism and ophthalmopathy. Study background: At the time of initial diagnosis and before any treatment, peripheral blood was collected.

Study results and caveats: Most clonotypes that expanded in the thyroid above 0.001 also showed up in blood.

The CDR3 loop spans 13 amino acids. From germline, CDR1 is SNHLY and CDR2 FYNNEI. The germline V and J ends were trimmed by 2 bases and 6 bases, with 8 bases remaining between them. The authors obtained PBMCs from 10 ml of fresh peripheral blood. This clonotype was counted ten times or more. The antigen is not known. Amplified regions were TCR beta CDR3 sequences from RNA transcripts. The HTBI set primed first-round TCR CDR3 RT-PCR. TCRdb passed the multiplex PCR reads through MiXCR, listing each CDR3 protein once. Of about half a million distinct CDR3 sequences in the sample, 20% to 25% were seen once.

The chain carries TRBV2 and TRBJ1-5, with D possibly TRBD1 on 5 matching bases. The sequenced sample was blood. The TCR sequence derives from a woman aged 70 to 79 with Graves' ophthalmopathy. CDR3 protein: CASSEFGGQPQHF. The CDR3 DNA reads as TGTGCCAGCAGTGAATTTGGGGGTCAGCCCCAGCATTTT.